One sample yielded the 11 T cell receptor beta chains listed below, sequenced in a study of technical replicates of blood from several donors. Sequenced by immunoSEQ multiplex PCR; TCRdb stores in-frame clones only, minus some. The sample comprises about 100,000 clones, approximately 96% of which are singletons, and approximately 0.21% rests with the top ten. Material for sequencing was T cells isolated from PBMCs. These receptors were taken from a human donor in good health.

By frequency in the sample, this clone is medium-sized. This chain uses TRBV7-8 with TRBJ2-7; D is possibly TRBD1 (6 bases). CDR1 SGHVS and CDR2 FQNEAQ come from the germline V gene. Deletions cut 7 bases from V and 5 bases from J, with 18 bases between. The CDR3 loop spans 14 amino acids. Written as DNA, the CDR3 is TGTGCCAGCACCCCCTCCAGGGGTCTCCACGAGCAGTACTTC. Protein sequence: CASTPSRGLHEQYF.

The chain couples TRBV5-6 to TRBJ2-1; TRBD2 aligns across 9 bases. The germline V gene encodes CDR1 SGHDT and CDR2 YYEEEE. The CDR3 is 14 amino acids. The ends lost 9 bases at V and 8 bases at J; junction bases unmatched: 12. CDR3 DNA: TGTGCCACGGACCGCGGGGGGGGCCACTATGAGCAGTTCTTC. Its protein is CATDRGGGHYEQFF.

This chain uses TRBV4-2 with TRBJ2-1, with 10 bases matching TRBD2. V trimming: 4 bases; J trimming: 8 bases; junction bases outside the gene matches: 2. This CDR3 has 13 residues. Germline CDR1 reads LGHNA; CDR2 reads YNFKEQ. As DNA, the CDR3 is TGTGCCAGCAGCCTCACTAGCGGGGATGAGCAGTTCTTC. This gives the protein CASSLTSGDEQFF.

In the case of this clone: The junction departs from germline at one end; a sequencing error may be responsible. The chain joins TRBV7-7 to TRBJ2-7, with 9 bases lining up with TRBD2. The germline V gene has CDR1 SSHAT and CDR2 FNYEAQ (reference sequence). This CDR3 spans 15 amino acids. CDR3 nucleotide sequence: TGTGCTAGCAGCTTCATAGCGGGGGCCCATTACGAGCAGTACTTC. Residues: CASSFIAGAHYEQYF.

The chain links TRBV10-3 to TRBJ2-3; 7 nucleotides line up with TRBD2. Germline assignment: CDR1 ENHRY and CDR2 SYGVKD. Trimming cost V 2 bases and J 2 bases; bases outside gene matches: 10. This CDR3 is 17 amino acids long. CDR3 sequence reads: CAISEGTKRLDTDTQYF. The CDR3 DNA sequence: TGTGCCATCAGTGAGGGGACTAAACGATTGGACACAGATACGCAGTATTTT.

V and J are TRBV4-2 and TRBJ2-5; D gene uncertain. Trimming took off 0 bases at V and 1 base at J, with 9 bases between the two ends. The CDR3 has 15 residues. The germline gives CDR1 LGHNA, CDR2 YNFKEQ. The chain's CDR3 is CASSQELLGQETQYF. In nucleotides, the CDR3 is TGTGCCAGCAGCCAAGAACTCCTAGGCCAAGAGACCCAGTACTTC.

V usage is TRBV6-1 and J usage is TRBJ2-6; 8 bases agree with TRBD1. The CDR3 consists of 17 residues. After removal of 4 bases from V and 0 bases from J, the junction contained 5 bases not matched to a gene. From germline, CDR1 is MNHNS and CDR2 SASEGT. CDR3 amino acids: CASSGDRFHSGANVLTF. The CDR3 DNA reads TGTGCCAGCAGTGGGGACAGGTTTCACTCTGGGGCCAACGTCCTGACTTTC.

DNA of the CDR3: TGTGCCAGCAGTGGAGGGGGTAGTGATGAAAAACTGTTTTTT. It specifies CASSGGGSDEKLFF. The chain couples TRBV6-1 to TRBJ1-4, with a tentative D call TRBD1 (6 bases). The V end was cut by 4 bases, the J end by 6 bases, with 12 bases between. CDR3 size: 14 residues. CDR1 and CDR2 from the germline V gene are MNHNS and SASEGT.

The chain employs TRBV7-6 and TRBJ2-7; the match to TRBD1 covers 8 bases. V gave up 5 bases and J gave up 2 bases; unmatched junction bases: 5. Germline V CDR1 and CDR2: SGHVS, FNYEAQ. This CDR3 spans 14 amino acids. CDR3 bases: TGTGCCAGCAGCCCTGCGACAGGGGCCTACGAGCAGTACTTC. Translated, it gives CASSPATGAYEQYF.

V and J are TRBV27 and TRBJ2-3; a possible D gene is TRBD2 (6 bases). V lost 6 bases, J lost 0 bases, and 13 bases lay in between. The length of the CDR3 is 15 residues. Germline V gene sequence: CDR1 MNHEY, CDR2 SMNVEV (reference sequence). CDR3 loop: CASRAAGLSTDTQYF. CDR3 DNA sequence: TGTGCCAGCAGGGCAGCGGGTCTGAGCACAGATACGCAGTATTTT.

A few counts support this clone. The chain links TRBV5-1 to TRBJ1-1; 7 bases are a match to TRBD1. The CDR3 runs to 15 residues. Germline V gives CDR1 SGHRS, CDR2 YFSETQ. V was pared by 0 bases and J by 1 base, with 3 bases of the junction left unmatched. CDR3 protein: CASSLGGTENTEAFF. CDR3 nucleotides: TGCGCCAGCAGCTTGGGGGGGACAGAGAACACTGAAGCTTTCTTT.